These 30 T cell receptor beta chains originate from one sample sequenced in a study of shared clonotypes between healthy human individuals. TCRdb keeps only in-frame clones here, not all; method: immunoSEQ multiplex PCR. The sample consists of approximately 2.5 million clones, more than 80% of them appearing once. The source material was naive CD4+ T cells sorted from blood. As to subset: CD45RA+ positively selected. These receptors were collected from a man aged 18 to 29 in good health.

The CDR3 region is CSVGGTGSVGYGYTF. CDR3 bases: TGCAGCGTTGGGGGGACAGGGTCTGTGGGCTATGGCTACACCTTC. The chain joins TRBV29-1 to TRBJ1-2; 9 bases align to TRBD1. CDR3 length: 15 residues. The trim removed 4 bases at V and 4 bases at J, leaving 10 bases unmatched. Germline CDR1 is SQVTM and CDR2 is ANQGSEA.

Regarding this clone: This CDR3 is also generated by other DNA sequences in the sample. V usage is TRBV18 and J usage is TRBJ2-5; a possible D gene is TRBD1 (5 bases). Germline assignment: CDR1 KGHSH and CDR2 LQKENI. V lost 3 bases, J lost 5 bases, and 10 bases lay in between. The CDR3 has 13 amino acids. This chain's CDR3 is CASSPLGDETQYF. The CDR3 DNA is TGTGCCAGCTCACCCCTAGGGGATGAGACCCAGTACTTC.

The V gene is TRBV5-1, the J gene TRBJ1-6; 8 nucleotides match TRBD1. The trim removed 3 bases at V and 7 bases at J, leaving 3 bases unmatched. The V gene's germline CDR1 is SGHRS and CDR2 YFSETQ. The CDR3 length is 14 residues. The CDR3 DNA reads TGCGCCAGCAGCTGGGGACAGGAGAATTCACCCCTCCACTTT. It encodes CASSWGQENSPLHF.

As DNA, the CDR3 is TGTGCCAGCAGCCTTCGACCCTTACAAACAGATACGCAGTATTTT. Its translation: CASSLRPLQTDTQYF. The chain links TRBV5-4 to TRBJ2-3; D not certain. The CDR3 has 15 residues. From germline, CDR1 is SGHNT and CDR2 YYREEE (reference sequence). Trimming shortened V by 4 bases and J by 3 bases, and 15 bases separated the two germline ends.

The chain combines TRBV9 with TRBJ2-7, with D possibly being TRBD1 or TRBD2 (5 bases each). The V and J ends lost 0 bases and 3 bases respectively, with 10 bases between them. The CDR3 spans 14 residues. CDR1 is SGDLS, CDR2 YYNGEE, per germline. The CDR3 DNA reads as TGTGCCAGCAGCGTAGGGGGGAAAGACTACGAGCAGTACTTC. This sequence encodes CASSVGGKDYEQYF.

V is TRBV19 and J is TRBJ1-1; no clear D gene. This CDR3 has 14 amino acids. Germline lookup yields CDR1 LNHDA and CDR2 SQIVND (reference sequence). The V gene lost 2 bases and the J gene lost 1 base, with 8 bases spanning the gap. The CDR3 is CASSIHSENTEAFF. The CDR3 nucleotides read TGTGCCAGTAGTATACACAGTGAGAACACTGAAGCTTTCTTT. Using reference TRBV19 and TRBJ1-1 for the parts outside the CDR3, the full variable domain is DGGITQSPKYLFRKEGQNVTLSCEQNLNHDAMYWYRQDPGQGLRLIYYSQIVNDFQKGDIAEGYSVSREKKESFPLTVTSAQKNPTAFYLCASSIHSENTEAFFGQGTRLTVV.

The rearrangement joins TRBV9 to TRBJ1-2; D remains ambiguous. The germline V gene has CDR1 SGDLS and CDR2 YYNGEE. The V gene lost 3 bases and the J gene lost 7 bases, with 13 bases spanning the gap. The CDR3 spans 13 residues. CDR3 coding DNA: TGTGCCAGCAGCGCCGACGCTGGAGGTGGCTACACCTTC. Translation: CASSADAGGGYTF.

This chain uses TRBV5-1 with TRBJ1-4; D gene unclear. Trimming stripped 2 bases from V and 8 bases from J, with 13 bases between. This CDR3 is built from 14 residues. Per the germline V gene, CDR1 is SGHRS and CDR2 is YFSETQ. DNA of the CDR3: TGCGCCAGCAGCTTAGGGCAGATACACGAAAAACTGTTTTTT. Encoded protein: CASSLGQIHEKLFF.

This sequence joins TRBV27 and TRBJ2-5, with D perhaps matching TRBD1 (6 bases). Between the trimmed V and J ends, which lost 3 bases and 4 bases, there was a span of 15 bases. The V gene's germline CDR1 is MNHEY and CDR2 SMNVEV (reference sequence). CDR3 size: 15 residues. The CDR3 nucleotides are TGTGCCAGCAGTTTCGACAGGTCTTTCCCAGAGACCCAGTACTTC. This gives the protein CASSFDRSFPETQYF.

This chain links TRBV9 with TRBJ2-1; 7 positions agree with TRBD2. Germline assignment: CDR1 SGDLS and CDR2 YYNGEE. The V segment lost 0 bases and the J segment 8 bases; nucleotides outside the gene matches: 14. CDR3 length: 17 amino acids. The CDR3 is CASSVGSQRGTPYEQFF. CDR3 DNA sequence: TGTGCCAGCAGCGTAGGGTCCCAGCGGGGTACGCCTTATGAGCAGTTCTTC.

Worth noting for this clone: Other DNA sequences in the same sample also yield this CDR3. J is TRBJ2-5 and V is TRBV2, with 16 bases lining up with TRBD2. CDR3 size: 15 residues. With V trimmed by 6 bases and J by 2 bases, 0 bases remained unmatched. Germline lookup yields CDR1 SNHLY and CDR2 FYNNEI. CDR3 nucleotides: TGTGCCAGCAGGGGACTAGCGGGAGGGCAAGAGACCCAGTACTTC. Encoded protein: CASRGLAGGQETQYF. The whole variable domain, filled in from reference TRBV2 and TRBJ2-5, reads EPEVTQTPSHQVTQMGQEVILRCVPISNHLYFYWYRQILGQKVEFLVSFYNNEISEKSEIFDDQFSVERPDGSNFTLKIRSTKLEDSAMYFCASRGLAGGQETQYFGPGTRLLVL.

The CDR3 here is CAWGRLDKAKNIQYF. The CDR3 nucleotides are TGTGCCTGGGGGAGACTTGACAAAGCCAAAAACATTCAGTACTTC. The chain combines TRBV30 with TRBJ2-4; D might be TRBD2 (5 bases). V gave up 5 bases and J gave up 0 bases, with 14 bases separating them. CDR1 and CDR2 (germline): GTSNPN, SVGIG (reference sequence). CDR3 size: 15 residues. The full variable domain, completed using reference TRBV30 and TRBJ2-4, is SQTIHQWPATLVQPVGSPLSLECTVEGTSNPNLYWYRQAAGRGLQLLFYSVGIGQISSEVPQNLSASRPQDRQFILSSKKLLLSDSGFYLCAWGRLDKAKNIQYFGAGTRLSVL.

This chain connects TRBV5-6 to TRBJ2-5; D is perhaps TRBD2 (6 bases). Judging by the DNA end, TRBJ2-7 fits better; the J call may be wrong. The length of the CDR3 is 13 residues. CDR1 and CDR2 from the germline V gene are SGHDT and YYEEEE. CDR3 DNA: TGTGCCAGCAGCTTATATGGGGGGTACGAGCAGTACTTC. Residues: CASSLYGGYEQYF.

The V gene is TRBV25-1, the J gene TRBJ1-1; weak D call: TRBD1 (5 bases). The V gene's germline CDR1 is MGHDK and CDR2 SYGVNS. The CDR3 totals 16 residues. V dropped 1 base and J dropped 6 bases, with 18 bases sitting between them. The CDR3 protein is CASSESVRAEGSEAFF. The CDR3 bases are TGTGCCAGCAGTGAATCTGTCAGGGCCGAGGGTTCTGAAGCTTTCTTT.

About this clone: Other DNA sequences in the same sample also yield this CDR3. The J gene is TRBJ1-3, the V gene TRBV6-5; D not certain. The ends were cut back, 6 bases at V and 0 bases at J, with 6 bases in the middle. There are 13 residues in the CDR3. Germline V lookup: CDR1 MNHEY, CDR2 SVGAGI. The CDR3 is CASRTSSGNTIYF. In DNA form, the CDR3 reads TGTGCCAGCAGGACAAGCTCTGGAAACACCATATATTTT.

In this sample, this clone turned up once. This chain links TRBV7-9 with TRBJ2-5, with TRBD2 identical over 9 bases. Germline CDR1 and CDR2: SEHNR and FQNEAQ (reference sequence). The CDR3 has 14 amino acids. The trim removed 7 bases at V and 4 bases at J, leaving 7 bases unmatched. This CDR3 is CASNRLADAETQYF. The CDR3 DNA reads as TGTGCCAGCAACCGACTAGCGGATGCAGAGACCCAGTACTTC.

The chain combines TRBV28 with TRBJ1-2; 7 nucleotides align to TRBD1. The CDR3 totals 15 residues. From germline, CDR1 is MDHEN and CDR2 SYDVKM. V lost 5 bases, J lost 5 bases, and 11 bases stayed unmatched. The CDR3 loop reads CASSPAGTDFYGYTF. In DNA, the CDR3 is TGTGCCAGCAGTCCCGCCGGGACAGACTTTTATGGCTACACCTTC.

On this clone: Other DNA sequences in the same sample also yield this CDR3. V and J are TRBV28 and TRBJ1-2; D remains unclear. The CDR3 spans 12 residues. Germline CDR1 is MDHEN and CDR2 is SYDVKM. The V and J ends lost 1 base and 4 bases respectively, with 4 bases between them. The DNA of the CDR3 is TGTGCCAGCAGTTTATCAGCCTATGGCTACACCTTC. Protein: CASSLSAYGYTF.

This clone has a single count. The sample holds other DNA sequences that translate to the same CDR3. The CDR3 loop reads CASSYLDRNTEAFF. In nucleotides, the CDR3 is TGTGCCAGCAGTTACTTGGACCGGAACACTGAAGCTTTCTTT. The chain employs TRBV6-5 and TRBJ1-1, with D unclear. Trimming removed 1 base at V and 1 base at J, with 7 bases between. The CDR3 length is 14 residues. Germline V gene data show CDR1 as MNHEY and CDR2 as SVGAGI.

The genes are TRBV6-5 and TRBJ1-4, with 8 bases fitting TRBD1. This CDR3 region has 13 residues. The V and J ends lost 6 bases and 8 bases, in that order; junction bases with no gene match: 5. The germline V gene encodes CDR1 MNHEY and CDR2 SVGAGI. This CDR3 is CASRKDREEKLFF. DNA for the CDR3: TGTGCCAGCAGAAAGGACAGGGAGGAAAAACTGTTTTTT.

This chain connects TRBV5-1 to TRBJ2-3; D is unresolved. Trimming removed 1 base from V and 1 base from J, with 10 bases in between. The CDR3 runs to 15 residues. Germline V gene sequence: CDR1 SGHRS, CDR2 YFSETQ. CDR3: CASSLRGDGTDTQYF. The CDR3 nucleotides read TGCGCCAGCAGCTTGCGTGGCGACGGCACAGATACGCAGTATTTT.

The rearrangement links TRBV28 to TRBJ1-3; possible D gene TRBD1, 5 bases. Germline V gene data show CDR1 as MDHEN and CDR2 as SYDVKM. This CDR3 spans 16 amino acids. The V and J ends lost 7 bases and 0 bases respectively, with 16 bases between them. CDR3 amino acids: CASTPPRANSGNTIYF. In DNA form, the CDR3 reads TGTGCCAGCACCCCACCCAGGGCCAACTCTGGAAACACCATATATTTT.

This clone was seen a single time. V is TRBV2 and J is TRBJ1-1, with TRBD1 matching over 7 bases. V lost 7 bases to trimming and J lost 1 base; unmatched junction nucleotides: 6. CDR3 size: 14 residues. Germline V gives CDR1 SNHLY, CDR2 FYNNEI. As DNA, the CDR3 is TGTGCCAGCACCGACGGGACAGCGAACACTGAAGCTTTCTTT. It translates to CASTDGTANTEAFF.

The rearrangement uses TRBV18 and TRBJ1-3; D is unresolved. Between the trimmed V and J ends, which lost 5 bases and 4 bases, there was a span of 9 bases. In germline, CDR1 is KGHSH, CDR2 LQKENI. There are 13 residues in the CDR3. CDR3 in DNA: TGTGCCAGCTCAGATGACGGAGGAAACACCATATATTTT. This sequence encodes CASSDDGGNTIYF.

This chain uses TRBV5-6 with TRBJ2-7; D call uncertain. This CDR3 has 14 residues. The germline V and J ends were trimmed by 4 bases and 5 bases, with 16 bases remaining between them. CDR1 is SGHDT and CDR2 is YYEEEE in the germline V gene. This CDR3 reads CASSPTNIQNEQYF. CDR3 bases: TGTGCCAGCAGCCCGACGAATATTCAGAACGAGCAGTACTTC.

The chain uses TRBV5-6 and TRBJ1-2; a possible D gene is TRBD1 (6 bases). Trimming cost V 4 bases and J 8 bases, with 21 bases left between them. Germline V gene sequence: CDR1 SGHDT, CDR2 YYEEEE. The CDR3 runs 15 residues. The CDR3 sequence is CASSLLGGQQGGYTF. The CDR3 nucleotides are TGTGCCAGCAGCCTATTAGGGGGTCAGCAAGGCGGCTACACCTTC.

The chain joins TRBV4-1 to TRBJ1-1; 8 nucleotides match TRBD1. V trimming: 4 bases; J trimming: 8 bases; junction bases outside the gene matches: 9. The germline CDR1 and CDR2 sequences are MGHRA and YSYEKL. The CDR3 is made up of 14 amino acids. CDR3 nucleotides: TGCGCCAGCAGCCGAGAAGACAGGGGTGGGGAAGCTTTCTTT. As protein: CASSREDRGGEAFF.

As regards this clone: Other DNA sequences of this sample code for an identical CDR3. The chain couples TRBV5-1 to TRBJ1-5; TRBD1 matches at 7 bases. Trimming cost V 0 bases and J 4 bases; bases outside gene matches: 4. Germline values: CDR1 SGHRS, CDR2 YFSETQ. The length of the CDR3 is 15 residues. The CDR3 region has the DNA TGCGCCAGCAGCTTGGAGGGGGCGCGAAATCAGCCCCAGCATTTT. It is translated as CASSLEGARNQPQHF.

J is TRBJ2-1 and V is TRBV7-2, with D maybe TRBD2 (5 bases). The CDR3 extends over 15 amino acids. Germline CDR1 reads SGHTA; CDR2 reads FQGNSA. Trimming stripped 5 bases from V and 0 bases from J, with 11 bases between. DNA of the CDR3: TGTGCCAGCAGCCGGGGTACTAGCTCCTACAATGAGCAGTTCTTC. Its protein product is CASSRGTSSYNEQFF. The entire variable domain, with the rest obtained from reference TRBV7-2 and TRBJ2-1, is as follows: GAGVSQSPSNKVTEKGKDVELRCDPISGHTALYWYRQSLGQGLEFLIYFQGNSAPDKSGLPSDRFSAERTGGSVSTLTIQRTQQEDSAVYLCASSRGTSSYNEQFFGPGTRLTVL.

This chain uses TRBV30 with TRBJ1-2; D might be TRBD1 (6 bases). This CDR3 region has 12 residues. V lost 5 bases, J lost 6 bases, and 13 bases lay in between. Germline V gives CDR1 GTSNPN, CDR2 SVGIG (reference sequence). The CDR3 here is CAWEQGNHGYTF. The CDR3 nucleotides are TGTGCCTGGGAGCAGGGGAACCATGGCTACACCTTC.